The 19 T cell receptor beta chains reported below all come from one sample, sequenced in a study of OX40 agonist ivuxolimab in advanced cancers. The table came from immunoSEQ multiplex PCR; TCRdb's copy has only in-frame clones and leaves some out. Among 40,000 or so clones, approximately 90% were seen once, and the ten largest hold around an eighth. Source: CD4+ or CD8+ T cells sorted from blood, taken in a trial of the OX40 agonist ivuxolimab. The receptor set was obtained from an adult with an advanced solid tumor such as melanoma, head and neck, liver or kidney cancer.

V is TRBV5-6 and J is TRBJ1-2; no clear D. Trimming shortened V by 0 bases and J by 3 bases, and 6 bases separated the two germline ends. Germline V gene data show CDR1 as SGHDT and CDR2 as YYEEEE. The CDR3 runs to 13 residues. Written as DNA, the CDR3 is TGTGCCAGCAGCTTGGGGGAACACTATGGCTACACCTTC. This encodes CASSLGEHYGYTF.

The rearrangement uses TRBV19 and TRBJ1-2; D is possibly TRBD1 (6 bases). Germline V gene sequence: CDR1 LNHDA, CDR2 SQIVND (reference sequence). V lost 2 bases to trimming and J lost 2 bases, with 12 bases between them. This CDR3 has 15 amino acids. Here the CDR3 DNA reads TGTGCCAGTAGTATACGGGACACCCTAAACTATGGCTACACCTTC. Translating it yields CASSIRDTLNYGYTF.

CDR3 region: CASPGQKNTEAFF. Written as DNA, the CDR3 is TGTGCCTCGCCTGGACAGAAGAACACTGAAGCTTTCTTT. The rearrangement links TRBV30 to TRBJ1-1; maybe TRBD1 (6 bases). Germline lookup yields CDR1 GTSNPN and CDR2 SVGIG (reference sequence). V was trimmed by 7 bases and J by 1 base, leaving 13 bases between them. The CDR3 loop spans 13 amino acids.

The chain couples TRBV19 to TRBJ2-1; 10 bases match TRBD2. V was pared by 6 bases and J by 4 bases, with 6 bases of the junction left unmatched. The germline CDR1 and CDR2 sequences are LNHDA and SQIVND (reference sequence). The CDR3 covers 15 residues. CDR3 in DNA: TGTGCCAGTAGCCTAACTAGCGGGAAGTACAATGAGCAGTTCTTC. This codes for CASSLTSGKYNEQFF.

As for this clone: Since a much larger clone is just one base distant, this may be a read error. The sample contains more than one DNA sequence encoding this CDR3. This chain connects TRBV7-8 to TRBJ2-7, with TRBD1 identical over 7 bases. The germline V gene has CDR1 SGHVS and CDR2 FQNEAQ. CDR3 length: 14 residues. The CDR3 DNA reads as TGTGCTAGCAGTTTACAAGGGGGCAAACACGAGCAGTACTTC. It encodes CASSLQGGKHEQYF.

The chain has TRBV7-9 and TRBJ2-7; D remains ambiguous. The CDR3 runs 12 residues. Trimming stripped 1 base from V and 3 bases from J, with 4 bases between. The germline gives CDR1 SEHNR, CDR2 FQNEAQ (reference sequence). The CDR3 bases are TGTGCCAGCAGCTTAGGGTACTACGAGCAGTACTTC. Translated, it gives CASSLGYYEQYF.

The chain carries TRBV14 and TRBJ2-2; tentative D call: TRBD2 (5 bases). There are 15 residues in the CDR3. Germline values: CDR1 SGHDN, CDR2 FVKESK. V lost 5 bases and J lost 0, with 10 bases in between. CDR3 in amino acids: CASSTGFPNTGELFF. DNA of the CDR3: TGTGCCAGCAGCACGGGGTTTCCGAACACCGGGGAGCTGTTTTTT. The full variable domain, completed using reference TRBV14 and TRBJ2-2, is EAGVTQFPSHSVIEKGQTVTLRCDPISGHDNLYWYRRVMGKEIKFLLHFVKESKQDESGMPNNRFLAERTGGTYSTLKVQPAELEDSGVYFCASSTGFPNTGELFFGEGSRLTVL.

This clone was seen only once. The rearrangement uses TRBV11-1 and TRBJ2-7; the match to TRBD2 covers 9 bases. The CDR3 consists of 17 residues. Trimming removed 3 bases from V and 0 bases from J; junction bases left unmatched: 9. Germline V lookup: CDR1 SGHAT, CDR2 FQDESV (reference sequence). As DNA, the CDR3 is TGTGCCAGCAGCTTCCCAGCGGGGGGTCCAAGCTCCTACGAGCAGTACTTC. Its protein is CASSFPAGGPSSYEQYF.

The chain is built from TRBV11-2 and TRBJ2-2; D is ambiguous. Trimming removed 5 bases at V and 4 bases at J, with 14 bases between. The CDR3 is 15 amino acids. Germline values: CDR1 SGHAT, CDR2 FQNNGV. The CDR3 coding sequence is TGTGCCAGCAGCCCCAGGTGGAGTAGCACCGGGGAGCTGTTTTTT. Protein product: CASSPRWSSTGELFF.

This chain's CDR3 is CASSVQATNTEAFF. The CDR3 DNA reads as TGTGCCAGCAGTGTACAGGCCACGAACACTGAAGCTTTCTTT. The V gene is TRBV6-1, the J gene TRBJ1-1; a possible D gene is TRBD1 (5 bases). The germline V gene has CDR1 MNHNS and CDR2 SASEGT. Trimming left V 4 bases short and J 1 base short, with 10 bases between. The CDR3 length is 14 residues.

The genes are TRBV27 and TRBJ1-5; no clear D gene. V lost 7 bases and J 3 bases, leaving 13 bases between the germline ends. CDR3 length: 14 residues. CDR1 MNHEY and CDR2 SMNVEV come from the germline V gene (reference sequence). As DNA, the CDR3 is TGTGCCAGCAAAATGGGCGGGTCCAATCAGCCCCAGCATTTT. This translates into CASKMGGSNQPQHF.

This rearrangement joins TRBV6-5 to TRBJ2-1; no clear D gene. The CDR3 contains 14 residues. Trimming removed 2 bases from V and 5 bases from J, with 10 bases in between. Germline CDR1 reads MNHEY; CDR2 reads SVGAGI. DNA of the CDR3: TGTGCCAGCAGTTACCCAGCGAGTGACAATGAGCAGTTCTTC. Translated: CASSYPASDNEQFF.

The sample holds a few counts of this clone. Other DNA sequences of this sample code for an identical CDR3. The rearrangement joins TRBV10-3 to TRBJ1-1; 9 bases are a match to TRBD1. This CDR3 has 17 residues. Germline V gene data show CDR1 as ENHRY and CDR2 as SYGVKD. V lost 1 base and J lost 2; bases outside the gene matches: 8. CDR3 sequence (DNA): TGTGCCATCAGTGAGTTCGCACAGGGGGCGGTAAACACTGAAGCTTTCTTT. Translating gives CAISEFAQGAVNTEAFF.

The V call is TRBV6-6, the J call TRBJ2-7, with D uncertain. Germline V gene sequence: CDR1 MNHNY, CDR2 SVGAGI (reference sequence). The CDR3 extends over 14 amino acids. The V end lost 3 bases, the J end lost 0 bases, and 9 bases lay between the germline ends. In DNA form, the CDR3 reads TGTGCCAGCAGTTATCATCACAGCTCCTACGAGCAGTACTTC. It is translated as CASSYHHSSYEQYF.

In DNA form, the CDR3 reads TGTGCCAGCAGTGAAAATACTAGTCCTTGGGTGGAGACCCAGTACTTC. Encoded protein: CASSENTSPWVETQYF. V is TRBV6-1 and J is TRBJ2-5; TRBD2 is a possible D gene (5 bases). Between the trimmed V and J ends, which lost 2 bases and 5 bases, there was a span of 18 bases. The CDR3 has 16 residues. The V gene's germline CDR1 is MNHNS and CDR2 SASEGT.

V and J are TRBV5-4 and TRBJ1-1; no clear D. Trimming stripped 4 bases from V and 3 bases from J, with 4 bases between. The germline V gene encodes CDR1 SGHNT and CDR2 YYREEE (reference sequence). This CDR3 is 11 amino acids long. CDR3 sequence: CASSQYTEAFF. The CDR3 coding sequence is TGTGCCAGCAGCCAATACACTGAAGCTTTCTTT.

The chain links TRBV7-9 to TRBJ1-1, with D perhaps matching TRBD1 (6 bases). The CDR3 loop spans 15 amino acids. Trimming took off 3 bases at V and 1 base at J, with 12 bases between the two ends. Looked up from germline, CDR1 is SEHNR and CDR2 is FQNEAQ (reference sequence). In DNA form, the CDR3 reads TGTGCCAGCAGCTTCAAACCCAGGGGGAACACTGAAGCTTTCTTT. Residues: CASSFKPRGNTEAFF.

The chain combines TRBV6-5 with TRBJ2-5, with 7 bases identical to TRBD2. V lost 7 bases to trimming and J lost 1 base; unmatched junction nucleotides: 9. From germline, CDR1 is MNHEY and CDR2 SVGAGI. The CDR3 is 15 residues long. This CDR3 reads CASTEAGDPQETQYF. The CDR3 DNA is TGTGCCAGCACCGAGGCGGGGGACCCCCAAGAGACCCAGTACTTC.

The J gene is TRBJ2-1, the V gene TRBV10-2; 7 bases are a match to TRBD1. From germline, CDR1 is WSHSY and CDR2 SAAADI. This CDR3 is 15 amino acids long. J was trimmed by 4 bases and V by 5 bases; bases with no gene match: 8. The CDR3 nucleotides read TGCGCCAGCAGTTGGGGGACAGTCGATTACAATGAGCAGTTCTTC. Encoded protein: CASSWGTVDYNEQFF.